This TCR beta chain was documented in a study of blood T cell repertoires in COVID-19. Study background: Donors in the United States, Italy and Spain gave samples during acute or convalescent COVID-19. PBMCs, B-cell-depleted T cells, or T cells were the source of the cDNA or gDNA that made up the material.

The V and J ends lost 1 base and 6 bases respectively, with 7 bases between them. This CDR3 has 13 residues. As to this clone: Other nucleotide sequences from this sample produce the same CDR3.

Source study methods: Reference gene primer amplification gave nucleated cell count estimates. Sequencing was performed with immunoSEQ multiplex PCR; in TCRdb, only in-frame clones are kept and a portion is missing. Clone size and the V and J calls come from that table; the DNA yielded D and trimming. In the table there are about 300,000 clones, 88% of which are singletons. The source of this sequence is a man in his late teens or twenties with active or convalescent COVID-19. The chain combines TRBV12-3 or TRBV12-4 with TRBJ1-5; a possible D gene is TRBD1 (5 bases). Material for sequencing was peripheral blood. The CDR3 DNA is TGTGCCAGCAGTTTAGGGGGGGGTCAGCCCCAGCATTTT. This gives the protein CASSLGGGQPQHF.